The 9 T cell receptor beta chains presented below share a single source sample, sequenced in a study of cytomegalovirus exposure and HLA in healthy donors. 60 Vbeta and 13 Jbeta primers were used in PCR. Profiling relied on immunoSEQ multiplex PCR, and the TCRdb table lists in-frame clones only, not all of them. The data hold more than 250,000 clones, with around 90% observed a single time. Sequencing used PBMCs. The source is a woman aged 18 to 35 in good health and CMV-seronegative.

The chain employs TRBV11-2 and TRBJ2-1, with TRBD2 as a possible D gene (5 bases). Trimming left V 1 base short and J 1 base short, with 8 bases between. The CDR3 loop spans 15 amino acids. Per the germline V gene, CDR1 is SGHAT and CDR2 is FQNNGV. The chain's CDR3 is CASSLVLASYNEQFF. The CDR3 bases are TGTGCCAGCAGCTTAGTATTAGCGTCCTACAATGAGCAGTTCTTC. The full variable domain, its missing parts supplied by reference TRBV11-2 and TRBJ2-1, is EAGVAQSPRYKIIEKRQSVAFWCNPISGHATLYWYQQILGQGPKLLIQFQNNGVVDDSQLPKDRFSAERLKGVDSTLKIQPAKLEDSAVYLCASSLVLASYNEQFFGPGTRLTVL.

Worth noting for this clone: One end of the junction fails to match germline, which may point to a read error. The CDR3 DNA is TGCGCCAGCAGCTTGAATGGGCTCATGAACACTGAAGTTTTCTTT. Translated, it gives CASSLNGLMNTEVFF. V usage is TRBV5-1 and J usage is TRBJ1-1; D is ambiguous. This CDR3 has 15 amino acids. Germline V lookup: CDR1 SGHRS, CDR2 YFSETQ.

This clone is a singleton in its sample. This rearrangement joins TRBV2 to TRBJ1-2; tentative D call: TRBD1 (5 bases). The CDR3 runs 13 residues. From germline, CDR1 is SNHLY and CDR2 FYNNEI. V lost 6 bases, J lost 4 bases, and 12 bases lay in between. CDR3 coding DNA: TGTGCCAGCAGCGAGGGAGGGGCCTATGGCTACACCTTC. It translates to CASSEGGAYGYTF.

The J gene is TRBJ2-2, the V gene TRBV7-9; tentative D call: TRBD2 (6 bases). The V end lost 5 bases, the J end lost 5 bases, and 6 bases lay between the germline ends. From germline, CDR1 is SEHNR and CDR2 FQNEAQ (reference sequence). The CDR3 extends over 12 amino acids. The CDR3 sequence is CASSGGTGELFF. For the CDR3, the DNA is TGTGCCAGCAGCGGGGGGACCGGGGAGCTGTTTTTT.

This sequence joins TRBV11-2 and TRBJ1-1; D ambiguous. Germline assignment: CDR1 SGHAT and CDR2 FQNNGV. V gave up 2 bases and J gave up 0 bases, with 7 bases separating them. The CDR3 covers 14 residues. CDR3 sequence (DNA): TGTGCCAGCAGCTTAATGGCCGTGAACACTGAAGCTTTCTTT. This gives the protein CASSLMAVNTEAFF.

The V and J genes are TRBV2 and TRBJ2-5; 10 positions agree with TRBD2. Germline values: CDR1 SNHLY, CDR2 FYNNEI. The CDR3 extends over 15 amino acids. V shed 7 bases, J shed 2 bases, and the junction held 7 bases outside the gene matches. The CDR3 region has the DNA TGTGCCAGCAACCTGGGACTAGCGTTACAAGAGACCCAGTACTTC. Translated, it gives CASNLGLALQETQYF.

The chain uses TRBV18 and TRBJ2-5; D not resolved. The CDR3 is 13 amino acids. Trimming shortened V by 1 base and J by 2 bases, and 5 bases separated the two germline ends. Germline CDR1 is KGHSH and CDR2 is LQKENI. This chain's CDR3 is CASSPQRQETQYF. The CDR3, as DNA: TGTGCCAGCTCACCACAGAGGCAAGAGACCCAGTACTTC.

The V call is TRBV30, the J call TRBJ2-2; possibly TRBD1 for D (5 bases). The CDR3 consists of 15 residues. Trimming shortened V by 3 bases and J by 6 bases, and 17 bases separated the two germline ends. Germline CDR1 and CDR2: GTSNPN and SVGIG (reference sequence). The CDR3 sequence is CAWSRRGGVPGELFF. The CDR3 DNA reads as TGTGCCTGGAGCCGAAGGGGTGGCGTACCCGGGGAGCTGTTTTTT.

The V gene is TRBV15, the J gene TRBJ1-4; TRBD1 aligns across 11 bases. V shed 8 bases and J 13 bases; nucleotides not matched to a gene: 9. The CDR3 sequence is 13 residues long. Germline CDR1 reads LNHNV; CDR2 reads YYDKDF (reference sequence). The CDR3: CATAGQGGIPLFF. CDR3 bases: TGTGCCACCGCGGGACAGGGGGGGATCCCACTGTTTTTT.